This paragraph covers one TCR beta chain sequence. Only in-frame clones appear in the TCRdb table, and some are missing; sequencing was by immunoSEQ multiplex PCR. The sample yields roughly 2.6 million clones, around nine tenths seen once. Unmatched junction bases numbered 7, after V lost 5 bases and J lost 3 bases. CDR1 and CDR2 from the germline V gene are MDHEN and SYDVKM. This CDR3 region has 14 residues. The data belong to a study of shared clonotypes between healthy human individuals. The sequence was collected from a man aged 18 to 30 in good health. The sequenced sample was naive CD4+ T cells sorted from blood. The subset was: CD45RA+ positively selected. This chain links TRBV28 with TRBJ2-7; 7 bases map to TRBD1. The CDR3 bases are TGTGCCAGCAGTCCGTCAGGGGGATACTACGAGCAGTACTTC. Protein: CASSPSGGYYEQYF.